This section outlines one T cell receptor beta chain sequence together with its context. This clonotype was observed a few times. No cognate antigen has been identified for it. No base qualities exist here, and no much larger clone lies one base off it. Preparation of the library involved RACE. For sequencing, a NextSeq 500 was employed. During library preparation, unique molecular identifiers were attached to individual cDNA molecules so that TCRs could be counted in a quantitative, reproducible way. Each blood RNA sample was used to sequence both TCR alpha and TCR beta chains. The authors' pipeline ran thus. A median of around 100,000 TCRs per sample was observed, with a range of 23,224 to 690,600. V, J and CDR3 annotation of the TCR reads was performed with the Decombinator software suite. For the PS versus PT1 abundance plots, all samples were subsampled to the same number of TCRs (28,000). Expanded TCRs were defined as absent before sensitization and observed at least eight times at the 2-week time point. In-frame beta chains were kept once TCRdb had trimmed the public reads at Q25 with fastp and called clones with MiXCR. Every distinct CDR3 protein forms one entry, paired with its most common genes and DNA. In this record, the V and J calls reflect TCRdb's handling and not the investigators' own analysis. The sample table records approximately 370,000 distinct CDR3 sequences; around 5% of these occur just once. Of the sample, around 8.6% is held by the ten largest clones.

This sample is drawn from a study of human T cells and chemical hapten exposure (dated by TCRdb to the early 2020s). Background for the entire study: For sensitization, 2% DPC in acetone was applied to a 2 cm by 2 cm area of upper inner arm skin. Patients additionally received weekly therapeutic DPC doses to the scalp throughout the approximately 25-week study period. Patch testing on the upper back used Finn chambers containing 0.01% DPC, with scoring done after 6 days according to International Contact Dermatitis Research Group standards. The patient cohort, mostly female, included alopecia areata with under or over 50% scalp involvement, alopecia totalis and alopecia universalis. The libraries were sequenced as a pool, and the TCR yield per sample differed mostly because of small variations in library volumes within the pool. In alopecia patients, the study followed how the peripheral blood TCR repertoire changed in vivo over primary and secondary sensitization to diphenylcyclopropenone (DPC), a hapten. Blood was sampled from patients pre-sensitization (week 0) and at 2, 6 and about 24 weeks after DPC sensitization. For TCR sequencing, blood came from 25 to 35 alopecia patients at anywhere from one to four time points (pre-sensitization, 2, 6 and 24 weeks).

General conclusions and limits of the study: Patch test score was positively correlated with the number of PT1 expanded TCRs, with significance at thresholds 8, 16 and 32 but not at 4. Expanded TCRs formed significantly more large CDR3 similarity clusters than pre-sensitization or healthy control sets, consistent with antigen-driven responses. DPC sensitization did not change the number of TCRs with a frequency above 1 in 1000, and there was no evidence of changes in global repertoire structure. Alopecia, a presumed autoimmune disease, was present in all patients, so the immune response of the patients might differ from that of healthy individuals. Repeated subsampling changed both the strength of the expansion versus patch-test correlation and the threshold at which the correlation became significant.

The germline V gene (reference sequence) supplies CDR1 DFQATT and CDR2 SNEGSKA. Relative to germline, V is 3 bases shorter and J is 4 bases shorter, with 12 bases between their ends. Its CDR3 holds 13 amino acids, cysteine through phenylalanine. CDR3 DNA only is kept here, 39 bases in frame from base 1. The time point label, as the study defines it: pre-sensitization, week 0. In light of the paper, this sample's treatment or condition label describes: therapeutic diphenylcyclopropenone sensitization with weekly scalp DPC. At every patch-test visit, the blood draw took place before the patch test was put on. Patients were eligible if aged 18 to 70, diagnosed with alopecia and judged suitable for DPC therapy, and pregnant patients were excluded. Total RNA was extracted from unfractionated whole blood collected in Tempus Blood RNA tubes.

The chain uses TRBV20-1 and TRBJ1-1; the D region possibly corresponds to TRBD1 (5 bases align). This clonotype originated in a woman aged 18-29 years with alopecia areata. Some clones in this sample may be carry-over from other donors' samples. This material consisted of whole blood, taken in connection with sensitization to the hapten diphenylcyclopropenone (DPC). The CDR3 in this case is CSARGRGRTEAFF. The nucleotides are TGCAGTGCTAGGGGGAGGGGTCGCACTGAAGCTTTCTTT.